These T cell receptor beta chains were read from a single sample in a study of OX40 agonist ivuxolimab in advanced cancers. This table comes from immunoSEQ multiplex PCR, and its TCRdb copy is limited to in-frame clones, with some not included. The sample has under 95,000 clones, about nine tenths seen once; the top ten hold just over 0.75%. The specimen comprised CD4+ or CD8+ T cells sorted from blood, sampled in a trial of the OX40 agonist ivuxolimab. The source is an adult with an advanced solid tumor such as melanoma, head and neck, liver or kidney cancer. CDR3s include the opening cysteine and the closing phenylalanine or tryptophan. The D gene is left open where the match is weak. Clone sizes are given selectively: once, few, many, or a class where the clone is expanded.

clone_size	v_call	d_call	j_call	cdr3_aa	cdr3_nt
NA	TRBV5-1	TRBD1	TRBJ1-1	CASSLVAGQGTEAFF	TGCGCCAGCAGCTTGGTGGCGGGACAGGGTACTGAAGCTTTCTTT
NA	TRBV4-1	NA	TRBJ1-3	CASSQDKGSSSGNTIYF	TGCGCCAGCAGCCAAGATAAGGGATCTAGCTCTGGAAACACCATATATTTT
NA	TRBV2	NA	TRBJ2-3	CASRGGTDTQYF	TGTGCCAGCAGGGGTGGCACAGATACGCAGTATTTT
NA	TRBV28	NA	TRBJ2-7	CASSLPRGSLGEQYF	TGTGCCAGCAGTTTGCCAAGGGGCAGTCTGGGGGAGCAGTACTTC
NA	TRBV6-5	NA	TRBJ2-7	CASTPGASSYEQYF	TGTGCCAGCACACCGGGGGCGAGCTCCTACGAGCAGTACTTC
NA	TRBV14	NA	TRBJ2-3	CASGRQGTDTQYF	TGTGCCAGCGGCAGGCAGGGGACCGATACGCAGTATTTT
once	TRBV18	NA	TRBJ2-7	CASSPLSSYEQYF	TGTGCCAGCTCACCACTCAGCTCCTACGAGCAGTACTTC
NA	TRBV10-3	TRBD1	TRBJ2-7	CAIRQGVDEQYF	TGTGCCATCAGGCAGGGGGTGGACGAGCAGTACTTC
few	TRBV15	NA	TRBJ2-3	CATSRGASGYTDTQYF	TGTGCCACCAGCAGAGGCGCAAGCGGATACACAGATACGCAGTATTTT
NA	TRBV19	NA	TRBJ1-2	CASSIEGTYPGGYTF	TGTGCCAGTAGTATTGAAGGGACTTATCCTGGGGGCTACACCTTC
NA	TRBV7-8	NA	TRBJ1-2	CASSLVRVGGYTF	TGTGCCAGCAGCTTAGTCCGGGTGGGTGGCTACACCTTC
once	TRBV6-1	TRBD2	TRBJ2-1	CASSDLAGIINEQFF	TGTGCCAGCAGTGATCTAGCGGGGATTATCAATGAGCAGTTCTTC
NA	TRBV11-2	NA	TRBJ2-4	CASSLRDAKNIQYF	TGTGCCAGCAGCTTAAGGGATGCCAAAAACATTCAGTACTTC
NA	TRBV5-4	TRBD2	TRBJ2-3	CASSLGQRAGVADTQYF	TGTGCCAGCAGCTTGGGCCAGAGGGCGGGAGTGGCAGATACGCAGTATTTT
NA	TRBV11-2	TRBD2	TRBJ2-2	CASSPSGRKTGELFF	TGTGCCAGCAGCCCCAGCGGGAGGAAAACCGGGGAGCTGTTTTTT
NA	TRBV7-9	NA	TRBJ1-1	CASSDRERATEAFF	TGTGCCAGCAGCGACCGGGAACGGGCCACTGAAGCTTTCTTT
NA	TRBV7-2	NA	TRBJ2-7	CASSSTLAYEQYF	TGTGCCAGCAGCTCCACCCTCGCCTACGAGCAGTACTTC
NA	TRBV5-1	TRBD1	TRBJ1-4	CASGQGYGNEKLFF	TGCGCCAGCGGACAGGGATACGGTAATGAAAAACTGTTTTTT
NA	TRBV19	NA	TRBJ2-2	CASSRGGPNTGELFF	TGTGCCAGTAGCAGGGGGGGGCCGAACACCGGGGAGCTGTTTTTT
once	TRBV5-4	NA	TRBJ1-4	CASSQDRGGNEKLFF	TGTGCCAGCAGCCAAGATCGGGGGGGGAATGAAAAACTGTTTTTT
NA	TRBV5-1	NA	TRBJ1-1	CASSFGSEAFF	TGCGCCAGCAGCTTCGGGTCTGAAGCTTTCTTT
once	TRBV15	NA	TRBJ1-6	CATSPRARNNSPLHF	TGTGCCACCAGCCCAAGGGCCAGGAATAATTCACCCCTCCACTTT
NA	TRBV30	NA	TRBJ2-1	CAWRKQSYNEQFF	TGTGCCTGGAGAAAACAGAGCTACAATGAGCAGTTCTTC
NA	TRBV7-3	NA	TRBJ2-3	CASSLGWGYRDTQYF	TGTGCCAGCAGCTTAGGGTGGGGGTACAGAGATACGCAGTATTTT
NA	TRBV7-2	NA	TRBJ2-2	CASSLGTWAGELFF	TGTGCCAGCAGCTTAGGGACCTGGGCGGGGGAGCTGTTTTTT
NA	TRBV7-3	TRBD2	TRBJ2-3	CASSLGASGSTDTQYF	TGTGCCAGCAGCTTAGGGGCTAGCGGGAGTACAGATACGCAGTATTTT
NA	TRBV27	NA	TRBJ2-7	CASSFRPDSYEQYF	TGTGCCAGCAGTTTCCGGCCGGATTCCTACGAGCAGTACTTC
NA	TRBV7-3	NA	TRBJ1-1	CASSSSTAGNTEAFF	TGTGCCAGCAGCTCCTCGACAGCCGGCAACACTGAAGCTTTCTTT
NA	TRBV7-2	TRBD1	TRBJ1-4	CASSLDSQGMDEKLFF	TGTGCCAGCAGCTTGGACTCACAGGGGATGGACGAAAAACTGTTTTTT